This T cell receptor beta chain came from a study of blood T cell repertoires in COVID-19 (dated by TCRdb to the early 2020s). Context from the whole study: The collaborator samples originated in the United States, Italy and Spain and spanned the acute and convalescent phases of COVID-19. The dataset comprised deeply sampled blood TCRbeta repertoires from subjects exposed to, actively infected with, or recovered from COVID-19. Samples were obtained from the ongoing ImmuneRACE study (first 160 participants) and from 1,254 subjects provided by 6 global collaborators. The repertoires were released in a freely available public database meant as a resource for research on the immune response to SARS-CoV-2. The material from the prospective study consisted of cDNA or gDNA derived from T cells, B-cell-depleted T cells, or PBMCs. HLA class I and class II types, where available, came from metadata supplied by the sample provider rather than from assay-based typing. Sample metadata almost always included a de-identified subject ID, COVID-19 status, age in years and sex. The investigation overall reported the following: The quantity of clinical and demographic metadata differed by source and by participant and was supplied without curation.

TCRbeta CDR3 regions were amplified from genomic DNA by means of the immunoSEQ Assay, a bias-controlled multiplex PCR. The paper's data handling went like this. Within the assay, amplification of reference gene primers was used to estimate how many nucleated cells each sample contained. To quantify the absolute abundance of each unique TCRbeta CDR3 rearrangement, sequence reads were collapsed and filtered. For each sample, productive Simpson clonality was calculated by taking the square root of Simpson's diversity index across productive rearrangements. TCRdb holds this immuneACCESS table with in-frame rearrangements only. Some clones are missing; in checked studies, unresolved V genes explain under half, and the rest has no known cause. V, J and clone size are taken as reported in that table, and D and trimming were inferred from the DNA itself. Counted in this sample were 130,000 or so clones; approximately 82% of them appeared once. The ten top clones hold around 1.6% of the sample.

Comments on this clone: Its antigen remains undetermined. Base qualities are not recorded, but no much larger clone differs from it by a single base.

Whole blood was collected in K2EDTA tubes by collaborating institutions according to the institutions' own protocols. For TCRbeta analysis, collaborators shipped samples as frozen whole blood, isolated PBMCs, or DNA extracted from either of those sample types. This sequence originates from a human donor in a cohort sampled during active COVID-19. The specimen sequenced was peripheral blood.

The nucleotide sequence is given as TGTGCCAGCAAGGGTAGGGGGAGTAGGGCCTACAATGAGCAGTTCTTC. Translated, it reads CASKGRGSRAYNEQFF. In this chain, TRBV3-1 (or the pseudogene TRBV3-2) is recombined with TRBJ2-1; the D segment could be TRBD1, given 6 matching bases. CDR1 and CDR2, per the germline V gene (reference sequence), are LGHDT and YNNKEL. A distance of 18 bases separates the germline ends of V and J, which lose 7 bases and 2 bases respectively. The CDR3 has 16 amino acids, counting the end cysteine and phenylalanine. Just the 48-base CDR3 DNA is kept, in frame starting at base 1.